This T cell receptor beta chain is drawn from a study of shared clonotypes between healthy human individuals (dated by TCRdb to 2018 to 2020). In terms of the full investigation: The cohort comprised a couple of women and a few men aged 18 to 49 years. Per donor, three plates each were used for CD4 naive and CD4 memory, two for CD8 naive, and one for CD8 memory. To estimate repertoire size and how much clonotypes are shared between individuals, the study performed deep sequencing of blood TCR repertoires from five healthy adults. Libraries were prepared and TCR repertoires were sequenced by different laboratories using diverse techniques, in order to increase sequencing depth and limit assay-specific biases. Leukapheresis yielded between about 0.85 and 10 billion PBMCs per donor.

Using the deep immunoSEQ assay, multiplex PCR amplified TCR CDR3 regions from genomic DNA. Extracted genomic DNA from each cell subset was distributed evenly across all wells of several immunoSEQ 96-well plates, and each plate was treated as a replicate. For sorted subsets, each replicate PCR was loaded with 150 to 250 ng genomic DNA, equivalent to some 27,000 T cell genomes. Purified libraries were quantified with a Qubit 3.0 fluorometer, sized on a Bioanalyzer 2100, and re-quantified with the KAPA Library Quantification kit. Every immunoSEQ 96-well plate was sequenced on a separate single-read 150-cycle Illumina NextSeq 550 flow cell. In the original analysis: The immunoSEQ output contained only junctional sequences without quality scores, so filtering could not match that applied to full-length reads. Sequences were annotated with PyIR, a Python wrapper for IgBLAST v1.9, and V/J genes and CDR3 were assigned using IMGT germline references. Reads were filtered out if the reads had weak V/J assignments (E-value above 1e-6), no CDR3, stop codons, out-of-frame junctions, or ambiguous translated residues. V3J clonotypes were defined as sequences sharing an identical inferred V gene, J gene, and CDR3 amino acid sequence. To compute the percentage overlap between repertoires, the number of shared unique clonotypes was divided by the size of the smaller repertoire. Three approaches were used to assess repertoire richness: RTK rarefaction, the Chao1 estimator, and Recon v2.1 estimates of unobserved clonotypes. Generation probabilities were computed with OLGA for all TCRbeta clonotypes obtained by the gDNA method from a handful of donors. TCRdb carries this immuneACCESS record with in-frame sequences only. Its versions omit some clonotypes, under half of them owing to an unresolved V gene in the studies checked, with the rest unexplained. V, J and clone size are those of that table, while D and trimming were read from the DNA. For this sample the table gives hundreds of thousands of clones, of which 95% to 97% were detected only once. The leading ten clones occupy approximately 0.12% of the sample.

The germline V end is reduced by 5 bases and the J end by 4 bases; junction bases left unmatched: 19. From the cysteine through the phenylalanine, the CDR3 covers 20 amino acids. Here the CDR3 DNA is all that survives: 60 bases in frame from base 1. The germline V gene sets CDR1 to MDHEN and CDR2 to SYDVKM. This clone appeared a single time. Its antigen is not yet known. Per-base quality was not reported, and no clone a single base away is much larger than it. For the CD8 naive samples, CD45RO-negative cells were positively selected for CCR7, yielding a CD45RA+CCR7+ population from which TemRA cells were excluded. Donors were healthy HIV-negative adults with no recently reported acute infections or vaccinations. Every donor was a Caucasian adult residing in Nashville, Tennessee, USA. Blood was collected by leukapheresis, and PBMCs were isolated by Ficoll-Histopaque density gradient centrifugation and then cryopreserved in liquid nitrogen vapor phase. Purity and quantity of every magnetically sorted T cell population were checked by analytical flow cytometry. From each sorted fraction, genomic DNA was isolated and quantified by UV absorbance on a Nanodrop 2000c.

The study at large found these results: Incomplete sequencing was indicated by rarefaction of sorted-subset datasets, despite the large sequencing depth. Roughly 5.2% of naive CD4, 3.5% of naive CD8, about 2.5% of memory CD4, and 0.4% of memory CD8 clonotypes were shared across a few donors. Pairwise subsampling indicated that sequencing depth was expected to affect the degree of clonotype sharing among donors. Because the study included only a small number of donors, the genetic and exposure-history diversity represented was limited. Higher generation probabilities were observed for clonotypes shared by all four sorted-subset donors than for non-shared clonotypes. Naive subsets generally had larger estimated clonotype richness than memory subsets. Only blood was sampled, and tissue TCR repertoires likely differ from those in blood.

The TCR originated in a woman aged 25 to 39 in good health. The chain employs TRBV28 and TRBJ2-1; 11 central bases correspond to TRBD2. Sequencing input: naive CD8+ T cells sorted from blood. Interpreted using the paper, the cell subset or site label stands for: CD45RA+CCR7+. The nucleotide sequence is TGTGCCAGCAGTACGCCGGGACTAGCGGAAGGGAAGGGGTCTTACAATGAGCAGTTCTTC. The encoded protein is CASSTPGLAEGKGSYNEQFF. Full variable domain (CDR3 extended with the reference TRBV28 and TRBJ2-1 proteins): DVKVTQSSRYLVKRTGEKVFLECVQDMDHENMFWYRQDPGLGLRLIYFSYDVKMKEKGDIPEGYSVSREKKERFSLILESASTNQTSMYLCASSTPGLAEGKGSYNEQFFGPGTRLTVL.